These 10 T cell receptor beta chains share one sample of origin, sequenced in a study of T cell repertoires in ileal Crohn's disease. Generated by immunoSEQ multiplex PCR, the TCRdb table keeps only in-frame clones and is missing some. Of about 16,000 clones in the sample, over 60% were seen once. This sample's time point: neoterminal ileum biopsy at postoperative endoscopy, about 6 months after surgery. The specimen sequenced was ileal tissue. The receptor source for this set is an adult with Crohn's disease.

The chain carries TRBV10-3 and TRBJ1-3, with D possibly TRBD1 on 6 matching bases. The V end was cut by 8 bases, the J end by 0 bases, with 11 bases between. Germline CDR1 ENHRY, CDR2 SYGVKD. CDR3 size: 14 residues. CDR3 amino acids: CAIGGQTSGNTIYF. Written as DNA, the CDR3 is TGTGCCATCGGTGGACAGACCTCTGGAAACACCATATATTTT.

The rearrangement joins TRBV6-1 to TRBJ2-2; the D gene is possibly TRBD2 (7 bases). The germline gives CDR1 MNHNS, CDR2 SASEGT. V was trimmed by 2 bases and J by 1 base, leaving 11 bases between them. This CDR3 is built from 16 residues. CDR3 nucleotide sequence: TGTGCCAGCAGTGAATGGCGGGGGCTGAACACCGGGGAGCTGTTTTTT. It codes for CASSEWRGLNTGELFF.

The table lists this clone with a few counts. V gene TRBV6-6 combines with J gene TRBJ2-3; a possible D gene is TRBD1 (6 bases). The CDR3 runs 14 residues. V was trimmed by 4 bases and J by 2 bases, leaving 10 bases between them. CDR1 is MNHNY and CDR2 is SVGAGI in the germline V gene (reference sequence). CDR3 residues: CASSLGHFTDTQYF. CDR3 in DNA: TGTGCCAGCAGTTTGGGACACTTCACAGATACGCAGTATTTT.

This clone was counted a few times. The genes are TRBV9 and TRBJ2-3, with 7 bases lining up with TRBD2. Germline CDR1 and CDR2: SGDLS and YYNGEE. J gave up 5 bases and V 3 bases, and 12 bases lay outside the gene matches. This CDR3 has 16 amino acids. The CDR3 loop reads CASSGRLAAVGDTQYF. CDR3 nucleotide sequence: TGTGCCAGCAGCGGGCGCCTAGCGGCCGTTGGAGATACGCAGTATTTT.

A few counts support this clone. This chain connects TRBV5-8 to TRBJ1-5; D perhaps matches TRBD1 (5 bases). This CDR3 region has 16 residues. Germline loops: CDR1 SGHTS, CDR2 YDEGEE. With 4 bases removed from V and 2 bases from J, the gap between germline ends came to 16 bases. The CDR3 sequence: CASSPRGGSGNQPQHF. The CDR3 region has the DNA TGTGCCAGCAGCCCGCGGGGGGGTTCGGGCAATCAGCCCCAGCATTTT.

This clone was seen a single time. CDR3 protein: CASSPRGGSSGANVLTF. CDR3 sequence (DNA): TGTGCCAGCAGCCCCCGAGGGGGTTCCTCTGGGGCCAACGTCCTGACTTTC. The chain joins TRBV7-6 to TRBJ2-6, with D maybe TRBD1 (6 bases). The ends were cut back, 5 bases at V and 0 bases at J, with 14 bases in the middle. This CDR3 comprises 17 residues. The germline CDR1 and CDR2 sequences are SGHVS and FNYEAQ.

The chain uses TRBV5-6 and TRBJ2-7; TRBD1 might be the D (6 bases). Germline V gene sequence: CDR1 SGHDT, CDR2 YYEEEE. V lost 3 bases, J lost 7 bases, and 11 bases lay in between. CDR3 length equals 12 residues. The CDR3 protein is CASSSVGGEQYF. The DNA for the CDR3 is TGTGCCAGCAGCTCGGTAGGGGGTGAGCAGTACTTC. The complete variable domain, with remaining parts taken from reference TRBV5-6 and TRBJ2-7, reads DAGVTQSPTHLIKTRGQQVTLRCSPKSGHDTVSWYQQALGQGPQFIFQYYEEEERQRGNFPDRFSGHQFPNYSSELNVNALLLGDSALYLCASSSVGGEQYFGPGTRLTVT.

The chain links TRBV7-2 to TRBJ1-1, with 9 positions matching TRBD1. Germline V gives CDR1 SGHTA, CDR2 FQGNSA. The CDR3 contains 11 residues. J was trimmed by 8 bases and V by 8 bases; bases with no gene match: 3. For the CDR3, the DNA is TGTGCCAGCGGGACAGGGACCGAAGCTTTCTTT. Protein product: CASGTGTEAFF. The full variable domain, in which reference TRBV7-2 and TRBJ1-1 provide the parts outside the CDR3, is GAGVSQSPSNKVTEKGKDVELRCDPISGHTALYWYRQSLGQGLEFLIYFQGNSAPDKSGLPSDRFSAERTGGSVSTLTIQRTQQEDSAVYLCASGTGTEAFFGQGTRLTVV.

J is TRBJ2-7 and V is TRBV18; 8 positions match TRBD1. The length of the CDR3 is 15 residues. Germline CDR1 is KGHSH and CDR2 is LQKENI. The V gene end was trimmed by 3 bases and the J gene end by 0 bases; junction bases not matched to a gene: 4. The DNA of the CDR3 is TGTGCCAGCTCACCGGCCGGGACAGGCTCCTACGAGCAGTACTTC. Its protein is CASSPAGTGSYEQYF.

In this sample, this clone turned up a few times. The gene calls are TRBV5-6 and TRBJ2-5; 7 bases agree with TRBD2. CDR3 length equals 17 residues. V dropped 4 bases and J dropped 4; count of bases not matched to a gene: 16. The germline gives CDR1 SGHDT, CDR2 YYEEEE. The CDR3 loop is CASSPGSGVGRGETQYF. CDR3 sequence (DNA): TGTGCCAGCAGCCCAGGGAGCGGGGTGGGGCGTGGAGAGACCCAGTACTTC.